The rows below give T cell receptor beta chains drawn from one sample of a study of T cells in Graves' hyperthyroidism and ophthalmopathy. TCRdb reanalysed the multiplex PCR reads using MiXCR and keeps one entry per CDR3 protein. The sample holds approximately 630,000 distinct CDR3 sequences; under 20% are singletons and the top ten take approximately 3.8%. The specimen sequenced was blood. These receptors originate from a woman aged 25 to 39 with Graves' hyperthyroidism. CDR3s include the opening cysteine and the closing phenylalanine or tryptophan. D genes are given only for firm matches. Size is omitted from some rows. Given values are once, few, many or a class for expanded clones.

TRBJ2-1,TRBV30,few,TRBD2,CAWREVAGNNEQFF,TGTGCCTGGAGAGAGGTAGCGGGAAACAATGAGCAGTTCTTC
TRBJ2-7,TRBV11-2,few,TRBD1,CASSRSTRGSSSYEQYF,TGTGCCAGCAGCCGCTCAACCAGGGGGTCGAGCTCCTACGAGCAGTACTTC
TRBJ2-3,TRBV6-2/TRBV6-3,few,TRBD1,CASSYSFGQGDPDTQYF,TGTGCCAGCAGTTACTCCTTTGGGCAGGGGGACCCAGATACGCAGTATTTT
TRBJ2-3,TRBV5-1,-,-,CATKKLLSSTDTQYF,TGCGCCACGAAGAAGCTCCTTTCTAGCACAGATACGCAGTATTTT
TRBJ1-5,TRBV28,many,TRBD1,CASSKARGGSNQPQHF,TGTGCCAGCAGCAAGGCCAGGGGGGGCAGCAATCAGCCCCAGCATTTT
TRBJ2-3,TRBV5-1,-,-,CASTPRAGRGDTQYF,TGCGCCAGCACCCCCCGAGCAGGGAGAGGGGATACGCAGTATTTT
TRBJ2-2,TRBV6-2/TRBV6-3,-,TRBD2,CASSRSGLAGETGELFF,TGTGCCAGCAGTCGGTCGGGACTAGCGGGAGAAACCGGGGAGCTGTTTTTT
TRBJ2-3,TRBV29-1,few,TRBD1,CSAQRDRERTDTQYF,TGCAGCGCACAGCGTGACAGGGAACGTACAGATACGCAGTATTTT
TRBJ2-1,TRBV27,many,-,CASSSYDSSSYNEQFF,TGTGCCAGCAGTTCCTACGACAGTTCCTCCTACAATGAGCAGTTCTTC
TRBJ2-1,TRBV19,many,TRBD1,CASRPADRVNEQFF,TGTGCCAGTAGGCCAGCGGACAGGGTGAACGAGCAGTTCTTC
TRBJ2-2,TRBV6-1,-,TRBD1,CASSRDRSRTGELFF,TGTGCCAGCAGCCGGGACAGATCCCGAACCGGGGAGCTGTTTTTT
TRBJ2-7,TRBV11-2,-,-,CASSLGGNGQYF,TGTGCCAGCAGCTTAGGGGGGAATGGGCAGTACTTC
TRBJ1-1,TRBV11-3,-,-,CASSLESRDRGAYPTEAFF,TGTGCCAGCAGCTTAGAATCGAGGGACCGGGGGGCCTATCCGACAGAAGCTTTCTTT
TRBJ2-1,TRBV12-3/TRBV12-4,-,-,CASSLSRGAQFF,TGTGCCAGCAGTTTATCGAGGGGGGCGCAGTTCTTC
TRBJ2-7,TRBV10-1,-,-,CASSEYAALGSYEQYF,TGCGCCAGCAGTGAGTACGCGGCCCTGGGCTCCTACGAGCAGTACTTC
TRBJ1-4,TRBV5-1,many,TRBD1,CASSPTGGVDEKLFF,TGCGCCAGCAGCCCAACAGGGGGCGTTGACGAAAAACTGTTTTTT
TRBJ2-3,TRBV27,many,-,CASSPPKGEPTTSTDTQYF,TGTGCCAGCAGTCCCCCAAAGGGGGAACCCACAACTAGCACAGATACGCAGTATTTT
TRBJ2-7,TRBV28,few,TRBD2,CASSEEAGAYEQYF,TGTGCCAGCAGTGAGGAAGCGGGAGCCTACGAGCAGTACTTC
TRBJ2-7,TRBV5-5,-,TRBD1,CASSVPGTGGYEQYF,TGTGCCAGCAGCGTCCCCGGGACAGGGGGATACGAGCAGTACTTC
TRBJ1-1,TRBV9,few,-,CASSVDGLPNTEAFF,TGTGCCAGCAGCGTAGATGGCCTGCCGAACACTGAAGCTTTCTTT
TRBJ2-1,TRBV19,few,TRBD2,CASTDGGSHSYNEQFF,TGTGCCAGTACCGATGGCGGGAGTCATTCCTACAATGAGCAGTTCTTC
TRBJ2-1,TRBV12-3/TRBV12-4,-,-,CASSLAGSSNEQFF,TGTGCCAGCAGTTTGGCCGGGAGTAGCAATGAGCAGTTCTTC
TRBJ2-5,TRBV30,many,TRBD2,CAWGTSAETQYF,TGTGCCTGGGGGACTAGCGCGGAGACCCAGTACTTC
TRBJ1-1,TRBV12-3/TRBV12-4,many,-,CASSLGQENTEAFF,TGTGCCAGCAGTTTGGGGCAAGAGAACACTGAAGCTTTCTTT
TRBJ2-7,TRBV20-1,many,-,CSAPPPSSYEQYF,TGCAGTGCCCCCCCCCCGAGCTCCTACGAGCAGTACTTC
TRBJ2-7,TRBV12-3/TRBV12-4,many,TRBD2,CASSLHSGRVLSEQYF,TGTGCCAGCAGTTTACATAGCGGGAGAGTTTTATCCGAGCAGTACTTC
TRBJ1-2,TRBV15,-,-,CATGFQGLAYGYTF,TGTGCCACCGGTTTCCAGGGTTTGGCCTATGGCTACACCTTC
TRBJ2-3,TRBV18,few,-,CASRERDTQYF,TGTGCCTCCAGGGAGAGAGATACGCAGTATTTT
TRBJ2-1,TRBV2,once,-,CATRRDPNNEQFF,TGTGCCACCAGGCGGGACCCTAACAATGAGCAGTTCTTC
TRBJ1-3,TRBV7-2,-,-,CASSLSGGSGNTIYF,TGTGCCAGCAGCCTCTCTGGGGGTTCTGGAAACACCATATATTTT
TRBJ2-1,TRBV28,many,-,CASSFPLDGRGLINNEQFF,TGTGCCAGCAGTTTCCCCTTAGACGGGAGGGGGCTAATCAACAATGAGCAGTTCTTC
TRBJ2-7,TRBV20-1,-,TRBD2,CSARLAGAYEQYF,TGCAGTGCTCGACTAGCGGGGGCCTACGAGCAGTACTTC
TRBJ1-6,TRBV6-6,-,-,CASSYEALINSPLHF,TGTGCCAGCAGTTACGAGGCTTTAATAAATTCACCCCTCCACTTT
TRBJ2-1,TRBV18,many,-,CASSPPEGRSYNEQFF,TGTGCCAGCTCACCACCGGAAGGGAGGTCCTACAATGAGCAGTTCTTC
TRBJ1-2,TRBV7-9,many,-,CASSFGNGYTF,TGTGCCAGCAGCTTCGGTAATGGCTACACCTTC
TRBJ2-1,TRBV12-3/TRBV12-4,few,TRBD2,CASSLPGLAGVEQFF,TGTGCCAGCAGCCTCCCGGGACTAGCGGGAGTTGAGCAGTTCTTC
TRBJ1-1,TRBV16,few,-,CASSQRAIPRSDTEAFF,TGTGCCAGCAGCCAAAGGGCAATCCCTCGGTCCGACACTGAAGCTTTCTTT
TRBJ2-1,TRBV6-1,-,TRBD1,CASMPGQYNEQFF,TGTGCCAGCATGCCGGGACAGTACAATGAGCAGTTCTTC
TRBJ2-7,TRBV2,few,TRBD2,CASSDATSSSYEQYF,TGTGCCAGCAGTGATGCGACTAGCAGCTCCTACGAGCAGTACTTC
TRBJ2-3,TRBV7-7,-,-,CASSLGLDNTDTQYF,TGTGCTAGCAGCTTAGGACTTGACAACACAGATACGCAGTATTTT
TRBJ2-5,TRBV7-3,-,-,CASSSTGVDGETQYF,TGTGCCAGCAGCTCCACCGGGGTGGACGGGGAGACCCAGTACTTC
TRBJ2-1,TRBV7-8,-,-,CASSLYLYNEQFF,TGTGCCAGCAGCTTATATCTGTACAATGAGCAGTTCTTC
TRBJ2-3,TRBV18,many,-,CASSPTGADTQYF,TGCGCCAGCAGCCCAACCGGAGCAGATACGCAGTATTTT
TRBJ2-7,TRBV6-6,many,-,CASSYSTRGEQYF,TGTGCCAGCAGTTACTCGACTCGCGGAGAGCAGTACTTC
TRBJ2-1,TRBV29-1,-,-,CSVDWWENSYNEQFF,TGCAGCGTTGATTGGTGGGAGAACTCCTACAATGAGCAGTTCTTC
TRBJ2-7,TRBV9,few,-,CASSVGTAREQYF,TGTGCCAGCAGCGTAGGGACAGCGAGGGAGCAGTACTTC